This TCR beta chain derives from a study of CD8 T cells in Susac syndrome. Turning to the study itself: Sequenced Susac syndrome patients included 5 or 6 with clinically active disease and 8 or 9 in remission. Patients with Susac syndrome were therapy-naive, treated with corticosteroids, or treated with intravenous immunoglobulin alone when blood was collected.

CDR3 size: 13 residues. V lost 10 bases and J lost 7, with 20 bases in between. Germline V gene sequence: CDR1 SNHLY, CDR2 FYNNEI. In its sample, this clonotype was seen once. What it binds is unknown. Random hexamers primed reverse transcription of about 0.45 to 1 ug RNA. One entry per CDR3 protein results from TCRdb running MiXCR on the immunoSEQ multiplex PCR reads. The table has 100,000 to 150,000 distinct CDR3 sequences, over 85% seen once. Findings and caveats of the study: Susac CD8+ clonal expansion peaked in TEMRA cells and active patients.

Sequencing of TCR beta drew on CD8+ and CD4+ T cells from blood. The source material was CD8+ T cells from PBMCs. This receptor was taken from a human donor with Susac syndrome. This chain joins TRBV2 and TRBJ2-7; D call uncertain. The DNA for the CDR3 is TGTGCCACCCTAAGGTACGGGTCCGGGGAGCAGTACTTC. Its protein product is CATLRYGSGEQYF.